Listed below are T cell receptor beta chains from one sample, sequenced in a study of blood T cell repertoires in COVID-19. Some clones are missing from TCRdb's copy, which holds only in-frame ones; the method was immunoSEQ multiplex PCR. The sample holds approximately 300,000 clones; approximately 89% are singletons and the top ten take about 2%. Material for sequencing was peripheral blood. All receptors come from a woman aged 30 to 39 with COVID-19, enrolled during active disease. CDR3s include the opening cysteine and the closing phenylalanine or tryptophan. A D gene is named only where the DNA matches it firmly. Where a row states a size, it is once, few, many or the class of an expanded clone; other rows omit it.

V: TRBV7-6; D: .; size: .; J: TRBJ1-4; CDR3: CASSLQEKLFF; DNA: TGTGCCAGCAGCTTACAGGAAAAACTGTTTTTT
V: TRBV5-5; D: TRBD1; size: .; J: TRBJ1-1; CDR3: CASSSDRGGTEAFF; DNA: TGTGCCAGCAGCTCGGACAGGGGAGGCACTGAAGCTTTCTTT
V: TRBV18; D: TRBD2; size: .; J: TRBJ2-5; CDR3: CASSLNGGGQETQYF; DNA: TGTGCCAGCTCACTCAACGGCGGGGGCCAAGAGACCCAGTACTTC
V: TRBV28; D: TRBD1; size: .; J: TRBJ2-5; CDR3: CASSSSDRDETQYF; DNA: TGTGCCAGCAGCTCTAGTGACAGGGACGAGACCCAGTACTTC
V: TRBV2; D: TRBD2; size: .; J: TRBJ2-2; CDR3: CASSEALSGVGGELFF; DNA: TGTGCCAGCAGTGAAGCGCTTAGCGGGGTTGGCGGGGAGCTGTTTTTT
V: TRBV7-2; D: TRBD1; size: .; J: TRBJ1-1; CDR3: CASSLKGQGMNTEAFF; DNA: TGTGCCAGCAGCTTAAAAGGACAGGGAATGAACACTGAAGCTTTCTTT
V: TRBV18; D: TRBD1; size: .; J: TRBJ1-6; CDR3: CASSPWDRELGDGNSPLHF; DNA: TGTGCCAGCTCACCATGGGACAGGGAATTGGGTGATGGGAATTCACCCCTCCACTTT
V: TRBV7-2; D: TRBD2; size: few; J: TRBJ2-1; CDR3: CASSLDGGVNNEQFF; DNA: TGTGCCAGCAGCTTAGACGGGGGGGTAAATAATGAGCAGTTCTTC
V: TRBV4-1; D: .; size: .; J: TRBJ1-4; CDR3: CASSQVQATNEKLFF; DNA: TGCGCCAGCAGCCAAGTACAGGCAACTAATGAAAAACTGTTTTTT
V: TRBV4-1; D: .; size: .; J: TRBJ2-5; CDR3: CASSQADSQETQYF; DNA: TGCGCCAGCAGCCAAGCGGACTCGCAAGAGACCCAGTACTTC
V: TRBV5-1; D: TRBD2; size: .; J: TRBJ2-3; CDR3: CASSPGLAGGLVDTQYF; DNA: TGCGCCAGCAGCCCGGGACTAGCGGGGGGGCTGGTAGATACGCAGTATTTT
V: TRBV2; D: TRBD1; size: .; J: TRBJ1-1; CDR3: CASRMTGKGAFF; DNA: TGTGCCAGCAGGATGACAGGGAAGGGAGCTTTCTTT
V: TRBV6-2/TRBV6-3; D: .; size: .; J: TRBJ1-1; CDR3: CASSHPGPTEAFF; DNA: TGTGCCAGCAGCCATCCAGGGCCCACTGAAGCTTTCTTT
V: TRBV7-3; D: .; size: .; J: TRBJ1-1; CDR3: CASSLSGVNTEAFF; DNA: TGTGCCAGCAGCTTGTCAGGGGTGAACACTGAAGCTTTCTTT
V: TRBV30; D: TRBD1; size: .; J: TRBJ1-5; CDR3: CAWSPGQNQPQHF; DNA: TGTGCCTGGAGCCCGGGACAGAATCAGCCCCAGCATTTT
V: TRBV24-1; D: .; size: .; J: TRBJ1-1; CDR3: CATQGQNTEAFF; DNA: TGTGCCACCCAGGGACAGAACACTGAAGCTTTCTTT
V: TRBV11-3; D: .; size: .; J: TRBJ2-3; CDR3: CASSLRSSTDTQYF; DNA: TGTGCCAGCAGCTTACGGAGTAGCACAGATACGCAGTATTTT
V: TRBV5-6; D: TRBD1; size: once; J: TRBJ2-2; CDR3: CASSLGTGEAGELFF; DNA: TGTGCCAGCAGCTTGGGGACAGGGGAAGCCGGGGAGCTGTTTTTT
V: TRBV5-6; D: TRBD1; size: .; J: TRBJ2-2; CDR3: CASSSGTVLTGELFF; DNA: TGTGCCAGCAGCTCCGGGACAGTCTTGACCGGGGAGCTGTTTTTT
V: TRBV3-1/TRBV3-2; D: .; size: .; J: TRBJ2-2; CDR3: CASSRGLTNTGELFF; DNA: TGTGCCAGCAGCCGCGGACTAACGAACACCGGGGAGCTGTTTTTT
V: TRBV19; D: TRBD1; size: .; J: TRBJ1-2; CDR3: CASTPQGNYGYTF; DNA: TGTGCCAGTACTCCACAGGGGAACTATGGCTACACCTTC
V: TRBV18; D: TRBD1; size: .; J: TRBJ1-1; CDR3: CASSPYDRGGTEAFF; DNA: TGTGCCAGCTCACCATACGACAGGGGCGGCACTGAAGCTTTCTTT
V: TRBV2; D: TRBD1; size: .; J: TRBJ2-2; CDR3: CASISQGAGELFF; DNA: TGTGCCAGCATCAGCCAGGGGGCCGGGGAGCTGTTTTTT
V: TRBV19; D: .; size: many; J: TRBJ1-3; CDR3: CASSIGRGNTIYF; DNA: TGTGCCAGTAGTATAGGGAGAGGAAACACCATATATTTT
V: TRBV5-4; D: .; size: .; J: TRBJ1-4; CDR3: CASSLGLGEKLFF; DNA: TGTGCCAGCAGCTTGGGGTTGGGCGAAAAACTGTTTTTT
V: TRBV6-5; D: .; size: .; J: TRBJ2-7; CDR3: CASSYGQAGAYEQYF; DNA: TGTGCCAGCAGTTACGGCCAGGCCGGCGCCTACGAGCAGTACTTC